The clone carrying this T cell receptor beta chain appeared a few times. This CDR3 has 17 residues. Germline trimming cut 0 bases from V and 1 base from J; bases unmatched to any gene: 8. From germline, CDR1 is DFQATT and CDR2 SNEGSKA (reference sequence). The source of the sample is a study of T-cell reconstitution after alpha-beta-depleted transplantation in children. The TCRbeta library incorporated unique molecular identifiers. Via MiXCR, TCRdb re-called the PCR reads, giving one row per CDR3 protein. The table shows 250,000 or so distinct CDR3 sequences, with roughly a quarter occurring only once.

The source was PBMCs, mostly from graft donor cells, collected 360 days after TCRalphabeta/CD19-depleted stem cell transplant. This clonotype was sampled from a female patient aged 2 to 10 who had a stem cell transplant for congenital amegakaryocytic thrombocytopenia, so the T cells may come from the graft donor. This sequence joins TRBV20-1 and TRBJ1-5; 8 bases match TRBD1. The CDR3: CSARDFRGRGSNQPQHF. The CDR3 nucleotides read TGCAGTGCTAGAGATTTCAGGGGGCGAGGAAGCAATCAGCCCCAGCATTTT.